These 4 T cell receptor beta chains were all obtained from the same sample, sequenced in a study of monozygotic twins with inflammatory bowel disease. TCRdb processed the 5' RACE reads again and assigns one entry to each CDR3 protein, with no DNA. In total, the table holds 300,000 to 450,000 distinct CDR3 sequences. The specimen was blood. The receptors shown here come from a human donor with ulcerative colitis or Crohn's disease, or a healthy co-twin of an affected twin (not recorded which).

J is TRBJ2-5 and V is TRBV5-1; TCRdb's assignment of TRBD2 cannot be checked, as there is no DNA. The germline V gene has CDR1 SGHRS and CDR2 YFSETQ. The CDR3 sequence is 16 residues long. CDR3 loop: CASSLSRGGPQETQYF. The full variable domain, completed using reference TRBV5-1 and TRBJ2-5, is KAGVTQTPRYLIKTRGQQVTLSCSPISGHRSVSWYQQTPGQGLQFLFEYFSETQRNKGNFPGRFSGRQFSNSRSEMNVSTLELGDSALYLCASSLSRGGPQETQYFGPGTRLLVL.

V is TRBV5-1 and J is TRBJ1-5. The CDR3 contains 14 residues. CDR1 is SGHRS and CDR2 is YFSETQ in the germline V gene. CDR3 region: CASSLEGRNQPQHF.

This chain connects TRBV5-1 to TRBJ2-5; TCRdb returns TRBD2, unconfirmable since there is no DNA. CDR1 and CDR2 from the germline V gene are SGHRS and YFSETQ. This CDR3 comprises 14 residues. CDR3 region: CASRASGGAETQYF.

CDR3 in amino acids: CASSLEVPRETQYF. The chain has TRBV7-9 and TRBJ2-5; TCRdb lists TRBD1, though no DNA is available to test this call. The CDR3 loop spans 14 amino acids. Germline V gene data show CDR1 as SEHNR and CDR2 as FQNEAQ (reference sequence).